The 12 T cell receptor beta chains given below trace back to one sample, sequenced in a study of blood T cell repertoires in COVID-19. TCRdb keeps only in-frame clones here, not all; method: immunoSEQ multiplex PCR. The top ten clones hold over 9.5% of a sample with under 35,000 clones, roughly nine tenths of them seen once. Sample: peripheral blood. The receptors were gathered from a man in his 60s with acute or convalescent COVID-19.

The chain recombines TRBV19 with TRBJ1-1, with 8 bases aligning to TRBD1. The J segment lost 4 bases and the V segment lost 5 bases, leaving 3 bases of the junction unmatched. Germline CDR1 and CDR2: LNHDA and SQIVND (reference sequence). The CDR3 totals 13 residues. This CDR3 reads CASSLQGGTEAFF. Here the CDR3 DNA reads TGTGCCAGTAGTTTACAGGGGGGCACTGAAGCTTTCTTT.

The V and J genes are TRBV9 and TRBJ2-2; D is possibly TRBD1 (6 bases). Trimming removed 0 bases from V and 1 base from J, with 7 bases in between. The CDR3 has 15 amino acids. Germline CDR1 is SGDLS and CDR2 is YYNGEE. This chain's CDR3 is CASSVEQGNTGELFF. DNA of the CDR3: TGTGCCAGCAGCGTAGAACAGGGGAACACCGGGGAGCTGTTTTTT.

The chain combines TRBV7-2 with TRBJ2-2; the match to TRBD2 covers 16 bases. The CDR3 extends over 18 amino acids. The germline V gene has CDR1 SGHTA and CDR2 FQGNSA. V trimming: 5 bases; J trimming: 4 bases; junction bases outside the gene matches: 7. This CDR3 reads CASSEPGLAGGVTGELFF. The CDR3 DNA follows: TGTGCCAGCAGCGAACCGGGACTAGCGGGAGGGGTCACCGGGGAGCTGTTTTTT. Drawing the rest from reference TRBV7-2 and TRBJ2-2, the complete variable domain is GAGVSQSPSNKVTEKGKDVELRCDPISGHTALYWYRQSLGQGLEFLIYFQGNSAPDKSGLPSDRFSAERTGGSVSTLTIQRTQQEDSAVYLCASSEPGLAGGVTGELFFGEGSRLTVL.

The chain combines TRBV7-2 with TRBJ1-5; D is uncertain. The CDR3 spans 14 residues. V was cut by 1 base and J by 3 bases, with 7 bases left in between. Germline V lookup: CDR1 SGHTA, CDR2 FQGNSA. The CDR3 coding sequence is TGTGCCAGCAGCTTAGTGCAGGCCAATCAGCCCCAGCATTTT. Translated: CASSLVQANQPQHF.

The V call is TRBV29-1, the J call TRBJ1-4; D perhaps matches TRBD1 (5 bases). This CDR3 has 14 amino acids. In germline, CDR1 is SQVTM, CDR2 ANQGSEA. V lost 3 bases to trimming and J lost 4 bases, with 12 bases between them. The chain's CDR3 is CSVDPQGNNEKLFF. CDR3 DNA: TGCAGCGTTGATCCCCAGGGAAATAATGAAAAACTGTTTTTT.

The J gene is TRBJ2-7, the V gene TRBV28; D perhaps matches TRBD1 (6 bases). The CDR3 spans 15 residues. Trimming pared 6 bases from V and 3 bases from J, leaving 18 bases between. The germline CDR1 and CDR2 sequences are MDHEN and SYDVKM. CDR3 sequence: CASSSAQGYHYEQYF. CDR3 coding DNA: TGTGCCAGCAGCTCTGCTCAGGGGTATCACTACGAGCAGTACTTC.

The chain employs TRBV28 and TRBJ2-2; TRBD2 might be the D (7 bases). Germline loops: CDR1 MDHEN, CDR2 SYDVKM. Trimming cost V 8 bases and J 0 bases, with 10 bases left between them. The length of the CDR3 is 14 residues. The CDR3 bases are TGTGCCAGCGGGGGGGCCCCGAACACCGGGGAGCTGTTTTTT. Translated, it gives CASGGAPNTGELFF.

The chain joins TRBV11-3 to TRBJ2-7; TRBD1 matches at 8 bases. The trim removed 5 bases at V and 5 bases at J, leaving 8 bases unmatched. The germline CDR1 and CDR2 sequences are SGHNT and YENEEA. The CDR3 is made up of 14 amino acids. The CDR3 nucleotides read TGTGCCAGCAGCCTAAGACAGGGGAGAGACGAGCAGTACTTC. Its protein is CASSLRQGRDEQYF. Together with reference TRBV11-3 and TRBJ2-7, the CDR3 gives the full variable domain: EAGVVQSPRYKIIEKKQPVAFWCNPISGHNTLYWYLQNLGQGPELLIRYENEEAVDDSQLPKDRFSAERLKGVDSTLKIQPAELGDSAVYLCASSLRQGRDEQYFGPGTRLTVT.

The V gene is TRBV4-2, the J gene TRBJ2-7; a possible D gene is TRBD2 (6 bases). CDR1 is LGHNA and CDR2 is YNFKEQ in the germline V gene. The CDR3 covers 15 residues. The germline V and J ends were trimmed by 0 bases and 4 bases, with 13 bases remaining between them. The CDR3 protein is CASSQDRGGYYEQYF. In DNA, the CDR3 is TGTGCCAGCAGCCAAGATCGTGGAGGGTATTACGAGCAGTACTTC.

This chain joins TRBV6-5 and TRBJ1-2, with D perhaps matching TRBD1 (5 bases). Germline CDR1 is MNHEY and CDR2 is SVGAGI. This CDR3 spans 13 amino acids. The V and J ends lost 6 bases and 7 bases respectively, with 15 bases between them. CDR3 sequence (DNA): TGTGCCAGCAGCCGCCAGGGTTTCAGTGGCTACACCTTC. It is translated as CASSRQGFSGYTF.

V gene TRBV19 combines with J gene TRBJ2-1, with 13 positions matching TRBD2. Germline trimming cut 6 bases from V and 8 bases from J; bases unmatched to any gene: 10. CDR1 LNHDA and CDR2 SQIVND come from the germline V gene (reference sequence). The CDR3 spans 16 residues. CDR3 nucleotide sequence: TGTGCCAGTAGGAACACCCGGACTAGCGGGGGAGATGAGCAGTTCTTC. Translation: CASRNTRTSGGDEQFF.

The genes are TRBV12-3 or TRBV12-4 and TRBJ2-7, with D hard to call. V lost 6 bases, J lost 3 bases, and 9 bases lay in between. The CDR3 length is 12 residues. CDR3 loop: CASRMHGYEQYF. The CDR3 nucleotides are TGTGCCAGCAGAATGCACGGCTACGAGCAGTACTTC.